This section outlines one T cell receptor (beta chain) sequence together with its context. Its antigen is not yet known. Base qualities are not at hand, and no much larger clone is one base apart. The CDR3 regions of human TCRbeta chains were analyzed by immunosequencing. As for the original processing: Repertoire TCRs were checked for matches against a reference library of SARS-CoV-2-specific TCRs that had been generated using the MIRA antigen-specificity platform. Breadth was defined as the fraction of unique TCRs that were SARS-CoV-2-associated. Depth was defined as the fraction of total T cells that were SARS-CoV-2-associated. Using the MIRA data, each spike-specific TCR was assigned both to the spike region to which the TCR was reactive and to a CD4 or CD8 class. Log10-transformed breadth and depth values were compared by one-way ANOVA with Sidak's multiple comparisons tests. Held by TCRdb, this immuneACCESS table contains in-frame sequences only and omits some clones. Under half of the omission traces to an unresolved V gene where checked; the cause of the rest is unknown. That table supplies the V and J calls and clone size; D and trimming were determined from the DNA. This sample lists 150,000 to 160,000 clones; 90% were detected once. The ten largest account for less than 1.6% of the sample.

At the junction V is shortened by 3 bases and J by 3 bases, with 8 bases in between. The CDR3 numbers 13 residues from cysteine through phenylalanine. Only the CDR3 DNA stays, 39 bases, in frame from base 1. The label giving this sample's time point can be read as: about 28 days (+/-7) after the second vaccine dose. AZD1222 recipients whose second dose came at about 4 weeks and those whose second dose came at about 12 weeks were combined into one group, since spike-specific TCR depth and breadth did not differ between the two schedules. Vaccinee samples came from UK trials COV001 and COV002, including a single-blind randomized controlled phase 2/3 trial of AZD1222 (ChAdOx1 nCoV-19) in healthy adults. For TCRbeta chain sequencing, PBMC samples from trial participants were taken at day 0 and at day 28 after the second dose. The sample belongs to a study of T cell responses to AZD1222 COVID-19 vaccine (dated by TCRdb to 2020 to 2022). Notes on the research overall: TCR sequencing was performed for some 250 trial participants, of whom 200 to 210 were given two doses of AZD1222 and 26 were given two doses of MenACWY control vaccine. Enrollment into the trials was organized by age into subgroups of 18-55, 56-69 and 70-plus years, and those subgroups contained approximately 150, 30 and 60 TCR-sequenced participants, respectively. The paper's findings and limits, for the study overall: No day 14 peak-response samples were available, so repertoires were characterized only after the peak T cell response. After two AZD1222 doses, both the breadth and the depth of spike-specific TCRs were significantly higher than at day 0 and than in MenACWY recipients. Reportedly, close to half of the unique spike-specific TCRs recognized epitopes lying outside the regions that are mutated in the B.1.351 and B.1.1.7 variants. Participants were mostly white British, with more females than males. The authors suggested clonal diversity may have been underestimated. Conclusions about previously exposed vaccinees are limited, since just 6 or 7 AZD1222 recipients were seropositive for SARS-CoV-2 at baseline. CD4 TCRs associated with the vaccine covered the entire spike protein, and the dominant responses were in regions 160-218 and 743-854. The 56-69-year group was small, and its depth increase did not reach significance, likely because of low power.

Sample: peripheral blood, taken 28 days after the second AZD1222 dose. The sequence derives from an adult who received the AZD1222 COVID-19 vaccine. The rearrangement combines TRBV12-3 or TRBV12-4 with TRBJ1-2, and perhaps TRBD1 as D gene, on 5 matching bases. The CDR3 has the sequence CASSFQGYYGYTF. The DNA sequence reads TGTGCCAGCAGTTTCCAGGGCTACTATGGCTACACCTTC.